This T cell receptor beta chain was sequenced for a study of blood T cell repertoires in COVID-19. For the study at large: T cells, B-cell-depleted T cells, or PBMCs supplied cDNA or gDNA.

As processed by the authors: Estimates of nucleated cell counts were drawn from the amplification of reference gene primers. The method was immunoSEQ multiplex PCR; TCRdb's version includes in-frame clones alone and lacks a portion of them. D and trimming were read from the DNA, whereas the V and J calls and clone size are those reported in that table. The sample includes some 240,000 clones, roughly 80% of them seen just once. Seattle's cohort entered during active infection and was followed longitudinally. CDR3 length: 19 amino acids. CDR1 is LGHNA and CDR2 is YSLEER in the germline V gene. Trimming took 3 bases from V and 0 from J; bases not matched to a gene: 10.

Sequencing input: peripheral blood. The rearrangement uses TRBV4-3 and TRBJ2-1; 11 nucleotides align to TRBD2. The TCR comes from a woman in her seventies with COVID-19, enrolled during active disease. CDR3 nucleotides: TGCGCCAGCAGCCAGGACGGACTAGCGGGTGGAAGCTCCTACAATGAGCAGTTCTTC. Translating it yields CASSQDGLAGGSSYNEQFF.